The source of this T cell receptor (beta chain) is a study of blood T cell repertoires in COVID-19. This clone has more than one count but fewer than ten. Looked up from germline, CDR1 is ENHRY and CDR2 is SYGVKD. The CDR3 runs to 16 residues. The ends lost 4 bases at V and 3 bases at J; junction bases unmatched: 7. Measured with immunoSEQ multiplex PCR; TCRdb has only the in-frame clones, and not every one. The sample consists of under 350,000 clones, around 88% of them appearing once. Sequencing was carried out using peripheral blood. The chain combines TRBV10-3 with TRBJ2-3, with 10 bases fitting TRBD2. The TCR originated in a man aged 35 to 55 with acute or convalescent COVID-19. CDR3 region: CAISGGKRGGTDTQYF. The CDR3, as DNA: TGTGCCATCAGTGGCGGGAAGCGGGGGGGGACAGATACGCAGTATTTT.